The following is a T cell receptor (beta chain) sequence with its context. Its antigen is not identified. CDR1 PRHDT and CDR2 FYEKMQ come from the germline V gene (reference sequence). Trimming removed 4 bases from V and 3 bases from J; junction bases left unmatched: 18. CDR3 length: 21 amino acids. This entry belongs to a study of CD8 T cells in Susac syndrome. Study-wide points: The study conceded that relatively few individuals underwent its TCR sequencing and HLA analysis.

CD8+ and CD4+ T cells from blood underwent TCR beta sequencing, which was carried out in a high-throughput format. Negative isolation yielded CD8+ and CD4+ T cells; FACS enriched TEMRA cells. An amount of RNA that ranged from about 0.45 to 1 ug was reverse transcribed with random hexamers. The TCR beta CDR3 was amplified by immunoSEQ multiplex PCR across 54 Vbeta, 13 Jbeta. TCRdb re-analysed the immunoSEQ multiplex PCR reads in MiXCR, keeping a single row per CDR3 protein. The sample shows 250,000 to 300,000 distinct CDR3 sequences, 70% to 90% of them seen only once. This rearrangement joins TRBV13 to TRBJ2-7; TRBD2 aligns across 16 bases. The TCR sequence derives from a human donor with multiple sclerosis. The material sequenced was CD8+ T cells from PBMCs. CDR3 sequence: CASSSTTGTSGRATSNYEQYF. The CDR3, as DNA: TGTGCCAGCAGCTCCACCACCGGGACTAGCGGGAGGGCCACGTCAAACTACGAGCAGTACTTC.